Included here is one TCR beta chain sequence, with context. At least ten counts were recorded for this clonotype. Its antigen remains undetermined. No quality values exist for individual bases; no much larger clone is one base distant. cDNA synthesis used template-switch 5'RACE with a primer carrying a 10-nucleotide random unique molecular identifier tagging each TCR transcript. Every sequencing run yielded over 190 million TCR-beta sequences covering 15-18 subjects. Total RNA was extracted with the RNeasy kit. TCR-beta VDJ regions were amplified with primers for the TCR constant region and the 5'RACE anchor, using the KAPA Real-time Library Amplification kit. Sample indexes and Illumina adaptors were added in a first PCR, and a second PCR then increased library yield. After purification with Ampure beads, the TCR product of roughly 650 bp was size-selected on a 2% E-gel SizeSelection system. Library quality was checked on a Bioanalyzer, concentration was measured with Qubit, and libraries were quantified with the Kapa Library Quantification kit before pooling. Libraries were sequenced paired-end 2 x 150 bp on an Illumina HiSeq 2500. To increase sequence diversity, roughly 25-31% phiX was spiked into each library pool. On the authors' methods: The UMI-based MiGEC pipeline processed quality-filtered reads and removed over 80% of raw TCR sequences during error correction. VDJ genes were aligned to IMGT germline references, and each clonotype was defined by a unique CDR3 amino acid sequence together with V-J genes. Clonal expansion, Shannon diversity and CDR3 relatedness were evaluated with VDJtools (CalcPairwiseDistances, ClusterSamples), while phylogenetic trees were built in CLCbio workbench. Expanded clones were defined as having at least 8 unique UMIs, based on coefficient-of-variation modelling across technical triplicates. The raw public data were reprocessed by TCRdb itself: fastp quality trimming at Q25, MiXCR clonotype calling, in-frame beta chains only. Rows with one shared CDR3 protein collapse into an entry with the most common genes and DNA. In this record, the V and J calls reflect TCRdb's handling and not the investigators' own analysis. The sample table contains some 30,000 distinct CDR3 sequences; only one count was recorded for about 13% of them. About 2.5% of the sample goes to the ten largest clones.

The sample comes from a study of neurological immune-mediated disorders (dated by TCRdb to 2018 to 2020). With regard to the full study: The study compared peripheral blood TCR-beta repertoires of HTLV-I-associated myelopathy (HAM/TSP) patients, multiple sclerosis patients and healthy controls using UMI-based sequencing. The cohort comprised roughly 69 subjects: approximately 15 HAM/TSP patients, 35 or so multiple sclerosis patients and 20 or so healthy controls. The roughly 110 TCR-beta libraries included longitudinal samples, technical triplicates and paired sorted CD4+ and CD8+ T-cell subsets alongside PBMC samples. Longitudinal HAM/TSP donors and healthy donors each had 3 time-points at intervals of 3-40 months.

Broad study findings and their caveats: TCR clonal expansion was greatest in HAM/TSP patients and smallest in MS patients, who ranked below even healthy controls. Across subjects, expanded clones never shared an identical CDR3 amino acid sequence, which suggests that the TCR-beta repertoires in every group were private.

The CDR3 contains 13 residues, cysteine and phenylalanine counted. Of the read, only the CDR3 DNA is kept; its 39 bases are in frame from base 1. V loses 4 bases, J loses 0 bases, and the germline ends lie 9 bases apart. From a lookup of the germline V gene, CDR1 and CDR2 are SQVTM and ANQGSEA. The intended sense of this specimen's time point label: longitudinal time-point 2. Blood bank volunteers in Maryland, USA served as the healthy controls. Unsorted PBMC libraries were generated from 2 million PBMCs stored in RNAlater at -80 °C until RNA extraction. Peripheral blood underwent Ficoll-Hypaque density gradient centrifugation to isolate PBMCs, which were then cryopreserved in liquid nitrogen.

Source material: PBMCs. The sequence was obtained from a woman aged 40 to 49 in good health. The chain was built from TRBV29-1 and TRBJ1-1; the D segment cannot be called with confidence. The CDR3 protein sequence reads: CSVALQLNTEAFF. The DNA sequence is given as TGCAGCGTTGCCTTACAGCTGAACACTGAAGCTTTCTTT. Here the CDR3 is joined to the reference TRBV29-1 and TRBJ1-1 genes, and the full variable domain is: SAVISQKPSRDICQRGTSLTIQCQVDSQVTMMFWYRQQPGQSLTLIATANQGSEATYESGFVIDKFPISRPNLTFSTLTVSNMSPEDSSIYLCSVALQLNTEAFFGQGTRLTVV.